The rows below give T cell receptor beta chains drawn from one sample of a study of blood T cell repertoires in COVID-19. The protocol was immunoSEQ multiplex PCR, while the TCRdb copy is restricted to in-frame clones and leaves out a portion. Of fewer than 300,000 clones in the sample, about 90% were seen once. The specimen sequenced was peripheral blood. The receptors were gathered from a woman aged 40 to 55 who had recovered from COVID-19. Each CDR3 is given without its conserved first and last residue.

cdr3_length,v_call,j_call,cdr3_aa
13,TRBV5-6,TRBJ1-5,ASSFSFNSNQPQH
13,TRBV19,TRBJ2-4,ASTPTYGGKNIQY
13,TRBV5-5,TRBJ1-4,ASSLNSQGGEKLF
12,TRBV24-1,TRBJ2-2,ATSDLREAGELF
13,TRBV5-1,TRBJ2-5,ASSSPSGGQETQY
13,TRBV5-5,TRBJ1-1,ASSPFPQGNTEAF
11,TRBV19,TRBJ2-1,ASSAGVYNEQF
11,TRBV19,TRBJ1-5,ASTLGGNQPQH
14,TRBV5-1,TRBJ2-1,ASSETGTGAVNEQF
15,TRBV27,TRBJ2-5,ASSLIKGQEPQETQY
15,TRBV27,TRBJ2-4,ASSLGGGGYGKNIQY
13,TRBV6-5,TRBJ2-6,ASSYSWSGANVLT
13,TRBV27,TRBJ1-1,ASSLMGGGWTEAF
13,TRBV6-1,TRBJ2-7,ASSEGQGTPYEQY
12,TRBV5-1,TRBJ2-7,ASSLSLAGHEQY
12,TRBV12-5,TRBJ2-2,ASGLWGLLGELF
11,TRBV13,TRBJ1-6,ASSQQNNSPLH
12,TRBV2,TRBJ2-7,ASSDQGASYEQY
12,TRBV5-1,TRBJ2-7,ASSLAVGSYEQY
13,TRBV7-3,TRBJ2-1,ASSRTGGAGNEQF
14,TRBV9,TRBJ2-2,ASSSQGGIGTGELF